What follows are 10 T cell receptor beta chains derived from one specimen sequenced in a study of shared clonotypes between healthy human individuals. The data were produced by immunoSEQ multiplex PCR, yet TCRdb's version contains in-frame clones alone and is incomplete. The data hold some 2,400,000 clones, with around 95% observed a single time. Source material: naive CD4+ T cells sorted from blood. This sample's subset: CD45RA+ positively selected. All receptors derive from a young man in good health.

J is TRBJ2-7 and V is TRBV9; D possibly corresponds to TRBD1 (5 bases). CDR3 length: 14 amino acids. V was clipped by 0 bases and J by 3 bases, with 10 bases between them. In germline, CDR1 is SGDLS, CDR2 YYNGEE. CDR3 loop: CASSVARDSYEQYF. The CDR3 bases are TGTGCCAGCAGCGTAGCTCGTGACAGCTACGAGCAGTACTTC.

V usage is TRBV4-1 and J usage is TRBJ2-3, with TRBD2 matching 8 bases. The CDR3 loop spans 15 amino acids. Germline CDR1 MGHRA, CDR2 YSYEKL. Trimming took 0 bases from V and 4 from J; bases not matched to a gene: 3. The CDR3 reads CASSQDSGAADTQYF. As DNA, the CDR3 is TGCGCCAGCAGCCAAGATAGCGGGGCAGCAGATACGCAGTATTTT.

The V and J genes are TRBV7-2 and TRBJ1-4; weak D call: TRBD1 (6 bases). V lost 4 bases and J 6 bases, leaving 18 bases between the germline ends. The CDR3 sequence is 16 residues long. CDR1 is SGHTA and CDR2 is FQGNSA in the germline V gene. The CDR3 region is CASSSAYREADEKLFF. The DNA for the CDR3 is TGTGCCAGCAGCTCCGCCTACAGGGAGGCGGATGAAAAACTGTTTTTT.

V usage is TRBV9 and J usage is TRBJ2-5, with 12 bases identical to TRBD1. In germline, CDR1 is SGDLS, CDR2 YYNGEE. This CDR3 is 15 amino acids long. V gave up 4 bases and J gave up 5 bases; unmatched junction bases: 6. The CDR3 loop reads CASSIRGQGAETQYF. As DNA, the CDR3 is TGTGCCAGCAGCATCCGGGGACAGGGGGCCGAGACCCAGTACTTC.

This chain uses TRBV5-1 with TRBJ1-1; D possibly corresponds to TRBD1 (5 bases). The CDR3 is made up of 20 amino acids. Germline V lookup: CDR1 SGHRS, CDR2 YFSETQ. V dropped 4 bases and J dropped 1 base, with 29 bases sitting between them. The CDR3 region is CASSGAASGRIGAPNTEAFF. CDR3 nucleotide sequence: TGCGCCAGCAGCGGGGCTGCCAGCGGGAGGATCGGCGCCCCGAACACTGAAGCTTTCTTT.

CDR3 nucleotide sequence: TGCGCCAGCAGCCCCCGGGGGACTAGCGAAGAGACCCAGTACTTC. This codes for CASSPRGTSEETQYF. The chain uses TRBV5-1 and TRBJ2-5, with 10 bases that match TRBD2. CDR1 is SGHRS, CDR2 YFSETQ, per germline. Losses at the gene ends were 4 bases for V and 3 bases for J; bases not matched to a gene: 6. The CDR3 contains 15 residues.

This chain joins TRBV27 and TRBJ2-7, with D perhaps matching TRBD1 (5 bases). Looked up from germline, CDR1 is MNHEY and CDR2 is SMNVEV (reference sequence). V lost 0 bases and J lost 9, with 12 bases in between. The CDR3 is 13 amino acids. The CDR3 spells CASSLSASQGQYF. In DNA, the CDR3 is TGTGCCAGCAGTTTATCAGCCTCGCAGGGGCAGTACTTC.

The chain recombines TRBV5-6 with TRBJ1-6, with D perhaps TRBD1 (6 bases). The CDR3 spans 14 residues. Germline CDR1 is SGHDT and CDR2 is YYEEEE. The V end lost 0 bases, the J end lost 10 bases, and 11 bases lay between the germline ends. In nucleotides, the CDR3 is TGTGCCAGCAGCTTGGGACAGGAGGTGTCACCCCTCCACTTT. Its protein is CASSLGQEVSPLHF.

This clone was observed a handful of times. Other DNA sequences in this sample translate to the same CDR3. This sequence joins TRBV11-2 and TRBJ1-2; a possible D gene is TRBD1 (6 bases). This CDR3 has 14 amino acids. From germline, CDR1 is SGHAT and CDR2 FQNNGV. V was cut by 5 bases and J by 2 bases, with 12 bases left in between. The CDR3, as DNA: TGTGCCAGCAGCCCTTCGACAGGAAACTATGGCTACACCTTC. It codes for CASSPSTGNYGYTF.

This clone was seen a single time. J is TRBJ2-2 and V is TRBV2; 9 bases fit TRBD1. The germline CDR1 and CDR2 sequences are SNHLY and FYNNEI. The CDR3 covers 15 residues. With V trimmed by 5 bases and J by 4 bases, 5 bases remained unmatched. The CDR3 region is CASSSTGGSTGELFF. In DNA, the CDR3 is TGTGCCAGCAGTAGCACAGGGGGCAGCACCGGGGAGCTGTTTTTT. Complete variable domain (other parts from reference TRBV2 and TRBJ2-2): EPEVTQTPSHQVTQMGQEVILRCVPISNHLYFYWYRQILGQKVEFLVSFYNNEISEKSEIFDDQFSVERPDGSNFTLKIRSTKLEDSAMYFCASSSTGGSTGELFFGEGSRLTVL.